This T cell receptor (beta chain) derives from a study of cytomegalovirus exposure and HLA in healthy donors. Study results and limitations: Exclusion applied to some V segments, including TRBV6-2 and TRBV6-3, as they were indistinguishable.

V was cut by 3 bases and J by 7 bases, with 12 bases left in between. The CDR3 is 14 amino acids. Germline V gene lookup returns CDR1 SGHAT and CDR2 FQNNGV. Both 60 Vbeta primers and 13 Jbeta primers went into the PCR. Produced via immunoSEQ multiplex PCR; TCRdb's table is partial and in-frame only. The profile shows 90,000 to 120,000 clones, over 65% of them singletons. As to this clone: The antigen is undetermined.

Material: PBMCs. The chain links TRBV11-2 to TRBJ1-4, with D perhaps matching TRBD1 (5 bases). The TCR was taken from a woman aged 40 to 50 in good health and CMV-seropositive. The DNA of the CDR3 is TGTGCCAGCAGCTTCAGGCAGGGCGGTGAAAAACTGTTTTTT. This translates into CASSFRQGGEKLFF.